This T cell receptor beta chain was identified during a study of cytomegalovirus exposure and HLA in healthy donors. PCR used 60 Vbeta primers and 13 Jbeta primers. Only in-frame clones appear in the TCRdb table, and some are missing; sequencing was by immunoSEQ multiplex PCR. The sample records about 83,000 clones, approximately 80% being singletons. Findings of the study overall: There were under 200 TCR beta chains listed as cytomegalovirus-associated. In a later analysis, V- and J-gene trimming of beta chains associated with a DCLRE1C missense variant, replicated independently.

The CDR3 totals 16 residues. With 6 bases removed from V and 0 bases from J, the gap between germline ends came to 15 bases. Germline V gene sequence: CDR1 SNHLY, CDR2 FYNNEI. Regarding this clone: Antigen: not known.

Sequences were obtained from PBMCs. The clonotype was recovered from a woman in her twenties or thirties in good health and CMV-seronegative. This chain links TRBV2 with TRBJ1-3; possible D gene TRBD1, 6 bases. CDR3 amino acids: CASRRAGVSSGNTIYF. The CDR3 DNA reads as TGTGCCAGCAGAAGGGCAGGGGTGAGCTCTGGAAACACCATATATTTT. Together with reference TRBV2 and TRBJ1-3, the CDR3 gives the full variable domain: EPEVTQTPSHQVTQMGQEVILRCVPISNHLYFYWYRQILGQKVEFLVSFYNNEISEKSEIFDDQFSVERPDGSNFTLKIRSTKLEDSAMYFCASRRAGVSSGNTIYFGEGSWLTVV.